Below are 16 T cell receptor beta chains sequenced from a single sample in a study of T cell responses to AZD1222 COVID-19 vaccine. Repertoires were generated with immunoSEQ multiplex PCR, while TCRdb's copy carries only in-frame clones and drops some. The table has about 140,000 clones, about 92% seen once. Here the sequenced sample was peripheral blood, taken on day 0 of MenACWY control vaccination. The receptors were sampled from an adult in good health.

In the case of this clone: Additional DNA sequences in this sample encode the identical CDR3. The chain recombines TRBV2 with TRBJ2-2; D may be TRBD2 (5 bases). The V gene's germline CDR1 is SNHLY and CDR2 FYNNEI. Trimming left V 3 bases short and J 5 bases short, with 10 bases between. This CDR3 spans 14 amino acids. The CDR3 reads CASSEGRGTGELFF. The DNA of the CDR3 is TGTGCCAGCAGTGAGGGGAGAGGGACCGGGGAGCTGTTTTTT.

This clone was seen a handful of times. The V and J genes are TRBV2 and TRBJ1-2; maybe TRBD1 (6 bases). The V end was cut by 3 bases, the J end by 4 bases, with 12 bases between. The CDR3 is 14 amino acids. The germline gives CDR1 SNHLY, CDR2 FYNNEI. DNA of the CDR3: TGTGCCAGCAGTGAGCAACAGGGTAGCTATGGCTACACCTTC. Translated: CASSEQQGSYGYTF.

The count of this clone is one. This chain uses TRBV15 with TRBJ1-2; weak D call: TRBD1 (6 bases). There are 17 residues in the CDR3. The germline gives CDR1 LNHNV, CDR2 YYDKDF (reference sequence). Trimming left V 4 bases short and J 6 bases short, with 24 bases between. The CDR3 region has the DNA TGTGCCACCAGCACCACTCGAAAACCCCCAGGGGTTCATGGCTACACCTTC. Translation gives CATSTTRKPPGVHGYTF.

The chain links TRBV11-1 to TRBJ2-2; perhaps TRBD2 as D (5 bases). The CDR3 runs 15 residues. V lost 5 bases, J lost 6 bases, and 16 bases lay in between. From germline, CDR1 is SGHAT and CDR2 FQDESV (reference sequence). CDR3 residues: CASSLPASGAGELFF. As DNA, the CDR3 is TGTGCCAGCAGCCTACCCGCCTCCGGGGCCGGGGAGCTGTTTTTT.

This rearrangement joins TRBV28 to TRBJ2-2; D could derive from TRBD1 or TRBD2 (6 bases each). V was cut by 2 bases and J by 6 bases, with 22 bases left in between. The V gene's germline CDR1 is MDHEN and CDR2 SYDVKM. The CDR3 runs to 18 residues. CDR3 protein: CASSLAKRGARVAGELFF. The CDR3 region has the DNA TGTGCCAGCAGTTTAGCCAAGAGGGGGGCGCGGGTGGCCGGGGAGCTGTTTTTT.

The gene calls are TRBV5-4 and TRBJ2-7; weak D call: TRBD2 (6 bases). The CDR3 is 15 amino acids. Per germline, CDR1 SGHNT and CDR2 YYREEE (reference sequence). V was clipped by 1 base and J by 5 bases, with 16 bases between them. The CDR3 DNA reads TGTGCCAGCAGCTTGTATGAGCGGGTCTTGAACGAGCAGTACTTC. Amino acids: CASSLYERVLNEQYF.

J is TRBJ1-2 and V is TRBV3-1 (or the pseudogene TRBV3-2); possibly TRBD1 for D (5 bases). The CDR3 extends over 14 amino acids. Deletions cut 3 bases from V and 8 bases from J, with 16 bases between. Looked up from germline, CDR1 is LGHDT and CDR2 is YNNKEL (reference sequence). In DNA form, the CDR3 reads TGTGCCAGCAGCCAGTGGGACCGATCAAACGGCTACACCTTC. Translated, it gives CASSQWDRSNGYTF.

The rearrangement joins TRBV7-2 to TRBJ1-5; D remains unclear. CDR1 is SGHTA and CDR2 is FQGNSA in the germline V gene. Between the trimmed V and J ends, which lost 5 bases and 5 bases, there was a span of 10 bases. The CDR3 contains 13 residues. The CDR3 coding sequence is TGTGCCAGCAGCCTCGAGGTGGATCAGCCCCAGCATTTT. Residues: CASSLEVDQPQHF. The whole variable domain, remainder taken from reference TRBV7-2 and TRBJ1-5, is GAGVSQSPSNKVTEKGKDVELRCDPISGHTALYWYRQSLGQGLEFLIYFQGNSAPDKSGLPSDRFSAERTGGSVSTLTIQRTQQEDSAVYLCASSLEVDQPQHFGDGTRLSIL.

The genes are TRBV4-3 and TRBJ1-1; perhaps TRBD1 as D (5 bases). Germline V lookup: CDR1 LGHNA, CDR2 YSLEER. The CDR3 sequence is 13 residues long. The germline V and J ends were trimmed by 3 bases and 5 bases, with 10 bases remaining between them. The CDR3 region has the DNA TGCGCCAGCAGCCAGGGGTGGGGGACTGAAGCTTTCTTT. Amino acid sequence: CASSQGWGTEAFF.

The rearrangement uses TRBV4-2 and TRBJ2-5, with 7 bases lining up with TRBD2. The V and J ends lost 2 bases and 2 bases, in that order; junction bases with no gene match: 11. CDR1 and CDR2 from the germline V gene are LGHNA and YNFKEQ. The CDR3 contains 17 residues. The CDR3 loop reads CASSQPGGSYRQETQYF. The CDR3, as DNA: TGTGCCAGCAGCCAACCGGGGGGTTCCTATCGTCAAGAGACCCAGTACTTC.

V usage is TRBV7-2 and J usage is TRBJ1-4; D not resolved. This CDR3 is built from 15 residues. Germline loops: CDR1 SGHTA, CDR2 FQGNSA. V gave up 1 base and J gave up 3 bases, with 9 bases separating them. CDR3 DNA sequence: TGTGCCAGCAGCTTAGTATGGGCGGCTAATGAAAAACTGTTTTTT. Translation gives CASSLVWAANEKLFF.

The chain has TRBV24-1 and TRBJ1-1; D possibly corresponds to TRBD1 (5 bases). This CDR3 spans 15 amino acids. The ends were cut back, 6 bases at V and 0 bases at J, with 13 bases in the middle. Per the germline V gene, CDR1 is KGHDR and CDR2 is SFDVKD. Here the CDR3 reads CATSRRGAMNTEAFF. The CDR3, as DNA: TGTGCCACCAGTAGGCGGGGCGCGATGAACACTGAAGCTTTCTTT.

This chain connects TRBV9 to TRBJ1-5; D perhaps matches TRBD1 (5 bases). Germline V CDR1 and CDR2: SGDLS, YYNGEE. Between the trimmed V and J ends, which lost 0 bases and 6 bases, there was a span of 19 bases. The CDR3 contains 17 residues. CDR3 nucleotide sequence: TGTGCCAGCAGCGTAGGGGACTCAGGGAGTAGGGGTCAGCCCCAGCATTTT. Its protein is CASSVGDSGSRGQPQHF. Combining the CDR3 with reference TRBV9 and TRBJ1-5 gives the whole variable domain DSGVTQTPKHLITATGQRVTLRCSPRSGDLSVYWYQQSLDQGLQFLIQYYNGEERAKGNILERFSAQQFPDLHSELNLSSLELGDSALYFCASSVGDSGSRGQPQHFGDGTRLSIL.

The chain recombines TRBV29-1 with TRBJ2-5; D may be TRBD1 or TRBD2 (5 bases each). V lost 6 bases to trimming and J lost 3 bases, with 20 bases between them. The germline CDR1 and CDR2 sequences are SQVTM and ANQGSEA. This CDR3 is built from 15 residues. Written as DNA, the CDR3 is TGCAGCGTGGGGACCTCCCTCCATATAGAAGAGACCCAGTACTTC. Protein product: CSVGTSLHIEETQYF.

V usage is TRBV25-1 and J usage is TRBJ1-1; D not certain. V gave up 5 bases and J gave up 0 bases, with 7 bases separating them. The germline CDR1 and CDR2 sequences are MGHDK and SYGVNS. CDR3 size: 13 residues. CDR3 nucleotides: TGTGCCAGCAGTCAGAATATGAACACTGAAGCTTTCTTT. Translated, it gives CASSQNMNTEAFF. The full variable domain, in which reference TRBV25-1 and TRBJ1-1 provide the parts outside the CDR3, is EADIYQTPRYLVIGTGKKITLECSQTMGHDKMYWYQQDPGMELHLIHYSYGVNSTEKGDLSSESTVSRIRTEHFPLTLESARPSHTSQYLCASSQNMNTEAFFGQGTRLTVV.

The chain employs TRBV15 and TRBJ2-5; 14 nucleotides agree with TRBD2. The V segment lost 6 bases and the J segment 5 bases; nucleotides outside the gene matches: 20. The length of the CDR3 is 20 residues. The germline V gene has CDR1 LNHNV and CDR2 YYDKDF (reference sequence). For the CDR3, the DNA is TGTGCCACCAGTCGGAGTCCGGGACTAGCGGGGGCCGGGGGCTCGGAGACCCAGTACTTC. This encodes CATSRSPGLAGAGGSETQYF.